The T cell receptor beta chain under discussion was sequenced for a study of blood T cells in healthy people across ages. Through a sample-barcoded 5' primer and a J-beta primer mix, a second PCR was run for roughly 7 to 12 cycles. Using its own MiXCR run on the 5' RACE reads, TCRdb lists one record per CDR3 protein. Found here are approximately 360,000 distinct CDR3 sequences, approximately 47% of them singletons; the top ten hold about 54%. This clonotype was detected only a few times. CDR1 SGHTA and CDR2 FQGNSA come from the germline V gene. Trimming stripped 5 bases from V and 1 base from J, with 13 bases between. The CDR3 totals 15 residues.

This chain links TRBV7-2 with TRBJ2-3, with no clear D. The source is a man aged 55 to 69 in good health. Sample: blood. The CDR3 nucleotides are TGTGCCAGCAGCCCTCAGGCCGGAGGCACAGATACGCAGTATTTT. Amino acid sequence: CASSPQAGGTDTQYF.